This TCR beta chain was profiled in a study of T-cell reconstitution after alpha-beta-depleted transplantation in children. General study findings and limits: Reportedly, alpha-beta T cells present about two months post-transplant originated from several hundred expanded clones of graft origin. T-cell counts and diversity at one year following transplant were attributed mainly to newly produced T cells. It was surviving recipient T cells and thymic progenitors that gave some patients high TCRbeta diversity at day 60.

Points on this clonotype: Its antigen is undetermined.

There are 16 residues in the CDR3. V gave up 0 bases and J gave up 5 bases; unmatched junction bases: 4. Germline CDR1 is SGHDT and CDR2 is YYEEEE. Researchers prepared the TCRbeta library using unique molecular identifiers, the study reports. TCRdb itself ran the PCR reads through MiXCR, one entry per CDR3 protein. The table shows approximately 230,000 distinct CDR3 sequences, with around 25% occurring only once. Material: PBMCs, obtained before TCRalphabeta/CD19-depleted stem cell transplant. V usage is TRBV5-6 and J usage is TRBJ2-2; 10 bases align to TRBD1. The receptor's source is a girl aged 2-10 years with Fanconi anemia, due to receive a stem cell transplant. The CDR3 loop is CASSLVLGQGTGELFF. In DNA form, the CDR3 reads TGTGCCAGCAGCTTGGTCTTGGGACAGGGGACCGGGGAGCTGTTTTTT. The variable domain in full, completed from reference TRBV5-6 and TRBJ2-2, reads DAGVTQSPTHLIKTRGQQVTLRCSPKSGHDTVSWYQQALGQGPQFIFQYYEEEERQRGNFPDRFSGHQFPNYSSELNVNALLLGDSALYLCASSLVLGQGTGELFFGEGSRLTVL.